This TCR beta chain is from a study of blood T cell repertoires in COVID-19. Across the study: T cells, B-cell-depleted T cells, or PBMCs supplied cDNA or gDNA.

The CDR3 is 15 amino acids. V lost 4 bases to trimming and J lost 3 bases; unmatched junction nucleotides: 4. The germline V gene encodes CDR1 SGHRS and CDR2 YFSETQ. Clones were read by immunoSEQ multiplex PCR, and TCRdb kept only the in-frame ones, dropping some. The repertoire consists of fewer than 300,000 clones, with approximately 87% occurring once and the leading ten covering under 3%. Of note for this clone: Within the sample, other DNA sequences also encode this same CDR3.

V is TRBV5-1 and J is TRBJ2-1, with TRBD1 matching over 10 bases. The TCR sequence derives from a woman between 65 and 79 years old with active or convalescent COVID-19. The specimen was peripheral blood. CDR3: CASSPRTGGYNEQFF. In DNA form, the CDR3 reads TGCGCCAGCAGCCCCCGGACAGGGGGCTACAATGAGCAGTTCTTC.